This T cell receptor beta chain was sequenced for a study of blood T cell repertoires in COVID-19. Study-wide background: Whether acute or convalescent, the COVID-19 samples came from the United States, Italy and Spain. The cDNA or gDNA used as material had been derived from T cells, B-cell-depleted T cells, or PBMCs.

The V gene end was trimmed by 2 bases and the J gene end by 2 bases; junction bases not matched to a gene: 2. Germline V CDR1 and CDR2: MNHEY, SMNVEV (reference sequence). The CDR3 length is 15 residues. Original processing notes: Researchers report that nucleated cell counts were estimated from reference gene primer amplification. The protocol was immunoSEQ multiplex PCR, while the TCRdb copy is restricted to in-frame clones and leaves out a portion. V, J and clone size reflect that table, while D and trimming were determined from the DNA. The sample lists about 210,000 clones, about 90% occurring once.

This TCR derives from a man aged 25 to 40 with acute or convalescent COVID-19. This chain joins TRBV27 and TRBJ2-2; 7 bases agree with TRBD1. The material sequenced was peripheral blood. The CDR3 sequence is CASSLKGANTGELFF. The CDR3 DNA sequence: TGTGCCAGCAGTTTAAAGGGGGCAAACACCGGGGAGCTGTTTTTT.